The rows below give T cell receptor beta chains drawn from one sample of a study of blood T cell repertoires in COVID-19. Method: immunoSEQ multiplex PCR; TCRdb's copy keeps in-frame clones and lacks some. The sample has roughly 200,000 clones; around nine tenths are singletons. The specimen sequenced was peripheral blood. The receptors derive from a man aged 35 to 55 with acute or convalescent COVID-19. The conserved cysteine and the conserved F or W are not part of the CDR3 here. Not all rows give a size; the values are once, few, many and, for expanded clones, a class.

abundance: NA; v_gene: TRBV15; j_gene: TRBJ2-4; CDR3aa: ATSRLTDSLAKNIQY
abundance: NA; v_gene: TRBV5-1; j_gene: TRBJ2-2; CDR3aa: ASSSTGQSFTGELF
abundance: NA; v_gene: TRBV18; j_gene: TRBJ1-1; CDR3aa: ASSPGQGKNTEAF
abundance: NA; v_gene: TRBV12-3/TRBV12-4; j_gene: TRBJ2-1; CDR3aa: ASSPGAYNEQF
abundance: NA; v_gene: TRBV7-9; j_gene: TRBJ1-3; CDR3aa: ASSLPGGRGNTIY
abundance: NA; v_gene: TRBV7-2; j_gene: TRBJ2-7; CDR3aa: ASSAPPKNRGQYEQY
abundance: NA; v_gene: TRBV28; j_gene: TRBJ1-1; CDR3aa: ATIISFGTGGTEAF
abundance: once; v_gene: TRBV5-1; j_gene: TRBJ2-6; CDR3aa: ASSLVGQGNGANVLT
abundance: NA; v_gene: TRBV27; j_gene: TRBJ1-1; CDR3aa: ASSFGQGRAEAF
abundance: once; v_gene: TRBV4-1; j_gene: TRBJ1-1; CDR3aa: ASSRDPQGGTEAF
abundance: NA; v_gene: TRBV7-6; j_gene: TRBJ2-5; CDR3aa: ASSLIYRGASGQETQY
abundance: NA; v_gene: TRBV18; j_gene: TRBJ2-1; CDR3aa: ASSPQQGDEQF
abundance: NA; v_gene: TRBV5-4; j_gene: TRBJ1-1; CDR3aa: ASRWRGGGSTEAF
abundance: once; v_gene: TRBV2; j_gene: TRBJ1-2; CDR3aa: ASSDRGRRNYGYT
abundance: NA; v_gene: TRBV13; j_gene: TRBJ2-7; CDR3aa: ASSVDRESYEQY
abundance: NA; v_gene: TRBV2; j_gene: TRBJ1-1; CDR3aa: ASSRQKNTEAF
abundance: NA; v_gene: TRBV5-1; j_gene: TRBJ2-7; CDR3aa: ASRGGQGPYEQY
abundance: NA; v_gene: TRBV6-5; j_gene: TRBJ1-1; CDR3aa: ASSSGAGTEAF
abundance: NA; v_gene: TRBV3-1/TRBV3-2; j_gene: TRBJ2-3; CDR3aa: ASSQGRGDTQY
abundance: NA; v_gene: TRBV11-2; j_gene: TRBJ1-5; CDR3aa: ASSLAGSGNQPQH
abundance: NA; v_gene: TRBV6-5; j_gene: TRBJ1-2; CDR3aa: ASSYREHYGYT
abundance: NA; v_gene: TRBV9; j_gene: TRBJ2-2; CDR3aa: ASSPRTLNTGELF
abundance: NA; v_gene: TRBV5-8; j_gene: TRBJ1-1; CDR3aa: ASSFRGRDTEAF
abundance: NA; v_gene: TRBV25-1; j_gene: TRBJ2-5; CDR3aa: ASITTGDQETQY
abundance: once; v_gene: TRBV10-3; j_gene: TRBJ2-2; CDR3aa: AISDRGEDTGELF
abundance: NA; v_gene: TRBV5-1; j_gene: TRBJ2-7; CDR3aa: ASSSGTYTYEQY